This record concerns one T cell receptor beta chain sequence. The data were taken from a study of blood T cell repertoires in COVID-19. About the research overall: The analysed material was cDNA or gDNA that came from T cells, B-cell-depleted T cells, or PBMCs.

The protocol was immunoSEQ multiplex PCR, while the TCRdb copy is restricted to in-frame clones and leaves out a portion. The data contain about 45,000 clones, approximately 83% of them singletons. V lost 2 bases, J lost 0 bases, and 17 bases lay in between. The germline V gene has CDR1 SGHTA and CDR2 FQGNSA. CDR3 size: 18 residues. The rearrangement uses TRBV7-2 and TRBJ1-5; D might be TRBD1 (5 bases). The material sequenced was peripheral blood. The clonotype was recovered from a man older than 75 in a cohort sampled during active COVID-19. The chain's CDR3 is CASSLYSLGGSSNQPQHF. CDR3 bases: TGTGCCAGCAGCTTATACTCTTTGGGGGGTTCTAGCAATCAGCCCCAGCATTTT.